Listed below are T cell receptor beta chains from one sample, sequenced in a study of cytomegalovirus exposure and HLA in healthy donors. Measured with immunoSEQ multiplex PCR; TCRdb has only the in-frame clones, and not every one. The sample includes some 140,000 clones, 70% to 80% of them seen just once. The sample comprised PBMCs. These receptors were collected from a man younger than 45 in good health and CMV-seronegative. CDR3s include the opening cysteine and the closing phenylalanine or tryptophan. The D gene is left open where the match is weak. The listing skips clone size in some rows; elsewhere it reads once, few, many or a size class.

TRBV6-4,14,TRBD1,.,TRBJ1-2,CASSEGQGRLGYTF,TGTGCCAGCAGTGAAGGACAGGGTCGGTTAGGCTACACCTTC
TRBV6-6,14,.,once,TRBJ1-2,CASSYGQGNYGYTF,TGTGCCAGCAGTTACGGGCAGGGGAACTATGGCTACACCTTC
TRBV2,15,TRBD1,.,TRBJ2-5,CASSAGTGFRETQYF,TGTGCCAGCAGTGCCGGGACAGGGTTTAGAGAGACCCAGTACTTC
TRBV6-5,14,.,.,TRBJ1-2,CASSYLGQENGYTF,TGTGCCAGCAGTTATTTGGGGCAGGAGAATGGCTACACCTTC
TRBV5-1,18,TRBD2,few,TRBJ2-1,CASSGLADLSLFYNEQFF,TGCGCCAGCAGCGGGCTAGCGGACCTTTCTCTTTTCTACAATGAGCAGTTCTTC
TRBV2,13,TRBD1,.,TRBJ2-5,CASSLGTVETQYF,TGTGCCAGCAGTTTAGGGACAGTAGAGACCCAGTACTTC
TRBV2,14,.,.,TRBJ1-5,CASDGQISNQPQNF,TGTGCCAGCGACGGACAGATTAGCAATCAGCCCCAGAATTTT
TRBV6-1,15,TRBD1,.,TRBJ2-1,CASSPDRGFWNEQFF,TGTGCCAGCAGTCCGGACAGGGGGTTTTGGAATGAGCAGTTCTTC
TRBV19,15,TRBD1,few,TRBJ2-5,CASSIETGRGETQYF,TGTGCCAGTAGTATCGAGACAGGGCGAGGGGAGACCCAGTACTTC
TRBV5-1,15,.,.,TRBJ2-2,CASSLDGQQTGELFF,TGCGCCAGCAGCTTGGATGGACAGCAGACCGGGGAGCTGTTTTTT
TRBV28,15,TRBD1,.,TRBJ1-1,CASSLKDRVNTEAFF,TGTGCCAGCAGTTTAAAGGACAGGGTGAACACTGAAGCTTTCTTT
TRBV9,20,TRBD1,.,TRBJ2-5,CASSAGTGTGLRGWKETQYF,TGTGCCAGCAGCGCGGGGACCGGGACAGGCCTCCGGGGGTGGAAGGAGACCCAGTACTTC
TRBV9,13,.,.,TRBJ1-1,CASSAGGNTEAFF,TGTGCCAGCAGCGCCGGTGGGAACACTGAAGCTTTCTTT
TRBV7-9,14,.,.,TRBJ1-2,CASSGSPRWEGDTF,TGTGCCAGCAGCGGATCTCCCAGGTGGGAGGGAGACACCTTC
TRBV29-1,14,TRBD2,.,TRBJ2-3,CSADASGNTDTQYF,TGCAGCGCGGATGCTAGCGGGAACACAGATACGCAGTATTTT
TRBV29-1,14,.,few,TRBJ1-4,CSVEDWGGSEKLFF,TGCAGCGTTGAAGATTGGGGGGGCAGTGAAAAACTGTTTTTT
TRBV7-9,18,TRBD1,.,TRBJ1-4,CASSAPGQGNRANEKLFF,TGTGCCAGCAGCGCCCCGGGACAGGGTAATAGGGCTAATGAAAAACTGTTTTTT
TRBV7-2,16,.,.,TRBJ1-1,CASSLEQLSVNTEAFF,TGTGCCAGCAGCTTAGAACAGCTATCGGTGAACACTGAAGCTTTCTTT
TRBV5-6,15,.,many,TRBJ1-1,CASSLVGLMNTEAFF,TGTGCCAGCAGCTTGGTAGGACTGATGAACACTGAAGCTTTCTTT
TRBV6-1,18,TRBD1,.,TRBJ2-6,CASSDWDRGFSGANVLTF,TGTGCCAGCAGTGATTGGGACAGGGGTTTCTCTGGGGCCAACGTCCTGACTTTC
TRBV15,13,.,.,TRBJ1-1,CATSNQRNTEAFF,TGTGCCACCAGCAATCAGCGGAACACTGAAGCTTTCTTT
TRBV6-1,15,TRBD1,.,TRBJ1-2,CASSPGTGDWYGYTF,TGTGCCAGCAGTCCAGGTACAGGGGATTGGTATGGCTACACCTTC
TRBV9,15,.,few,TRBJ2-5,CASSVGASLQETQYF,TGTGCCAGCAGCGTAGGGGCTAGCCTCCAAGAGACCCAGTACTTC
TRBV4-2,16,.,.,TRBJ1-2,CASSQDLAARSYGYTF,TGTGCCAGCAGCCAAGATCTAGCAGCCAGGTCCTATGGCTACACCTTC
TRBV19,13,.,few,TRBJ1-5,CASSVNSNQPQHF,TGTGCCAGTAGTGTAAATAGCAATCAGCCCCAGCATTTT
TRBV27,14,TRBD1,.,TRBJ1-5,CASSSGTGNQPQHF,TGTGCCAGCAGTTCCGGGACAGGGAATCAGCCCCAGCATTTT
TRBV6-1,16,TRBD1,.,TRBJ1-2,CASSEAGRGPSYGYTF,TGTGCCAGCAGTGAAGCCGGCAGGGGGCCCAGCTATGGCTACACCTTC
TRBV5-1,15,.,.,TRBJ2-2,CASSPGAGNTGELFF,TGCGCCAGCAGCCCAGGGGCGGGGAACACCGGGGAGCTGTTTTTT
TRBV5-1,16,.,.,TRBJ2-6,CASREVIVAGANVLTF,TGCGCCAGCAGGGAGGTTATAGTTGCTGGGGCCAACGTCCTGACTTTC
TRBV6-1,13,TRBD1,.,TRBJ1-1,CASLRTGNTEAFF,TGTGCCAGCTTGAGGACAGGGAACACTGAAGCTTTCTTT
TRBV4-3,14,.,.,TRBJ1-2,CASSQEQANYGYPF,TGCGCCAGCAGCCAAGAACAGGCTAACTATGGCTACCCCTTC
TRBV29-1,14,.,.,TRBJ2-2,CSAALGALTGELFF,TGCAGCGCCGCTCTTGGGGCCTTAACCGGGGAGCTGTTTTTT
TRBV10-3,19,TRBD1,.,TRBJ1-5,CAISEPNAGQPFSNQPQHF,TGTGCCATCAGTGAGCCCAACGCGGGACAGCCATTTAGCAATCAGCCCCAGCATTTT
TRBV5-4,13,.,few,TRBJ2-1,CASSSGEDYEQFF,TGTGCCAGCAGTTCGGGGGAAGACTATGAGCAGTTCTTC
TRBV10-1,13,.,.,TRBJ2-4,CVSIPRCLPIQYF,TGCGTCAGCATTCCCCGCTGCCTACCCATTCAGTACTTC
TRBV28,15,TRBD1,few,TRBJ1-1,CASSPPTGTIQEAFF,TGTGCCAGCAGTCCACCGACAGGGACAATACAAGAAGCTTTCTTT
TRBV7-2,14,.,.,TRBJ2-2,CASSLVRLTGELFF,TGTGCCAGCAGCTTAGTCAGGCTCACCGGGGAGCTGTTTTTT
TRBV4-1,14,.,few,TRBJ1-6,CASSQGAGNSPLHF,TGCGCCAGCAGCCAAGGTGCAGGGAATTCACCCCTCCACTTT
TRBV19,13,TRBD1,.,TRBJ1-2,CASKRDREYGYTF,TGTGCCAGTAAAAGGGACAGGGAGTATGGCTACACCTTC
TRBV7-9,15,TRBD2,.,TRBJ2-1,CASSLASGGYNEQFF,TGTGCCAGCAGCTTAGCTAGCGGGGGGTACAATGAGCAGTTCTTC
TRBV5-4,15,TRBD2,.,TRBJ2-1,CASSPGGNSYNEQFF,TGTGCCAGCAGCCCGGGAGGGAACTCCTACAATGAGCAGTTCTTC
TRBV7-2,14,.,.,TRBJ1-1,CASSPIVGGTEAFF,TGTGCCAGCAGCCCAATAGTTGGAGGGACTGAAGCTTTCTTT
TRBV25-1,14,TRBD1,once,TRBJ2-7,CASSELGQGHEQYF,TGTGCCAGCAGTGAACTGGGACAGGGCCACGAGCAGTACTTC
TRBV15,16,TRBD2,few,TRBJ2-3,CATSRALAGGTDTQYF,TGTGCCACCAGCAGAGCCTTAGCGGGGGGCACAGATACGCAGTATTTT
TRBV27,14,.,.,TRBJ2-2,CASSLYRSTGELFF,TGTGCCAGCAGTTTATATCGGAGTACCGGGGAGCTGTTTTTT
TRBV5-1,13,.,.,TRBJ1-3,CASSLDRGNTIYF,TGCGCCAGCAGCCTGGACCGGGGAAACACCATATATTTT
TRBV5-6,13,.,few,TRBJ2-7,CASSLDRTPEQYF,TGTGCCAGCAGCCTCGACAGGACCCCCGAGCAGTACTTC
TRBV30,14,.,once,TRBJ1-4,CAWSPPGGYEKLFF,TGTGCCTGGAGTCCCCCAGGAGGGTATGAAAAACTGTTTTTT
TRBV5-6,14,.,.,TRBJ1-1,CASSLFAGETEAFF,TGTGCCAGCAGCTTGTTTGCAGGGGAAACTGAAGCTTTCTTT
TRBV5-1,15,.,.,TRBJ1-1,CASSLDLTVDTEAFF,TGCGCCAGCAGCTTGGATCTGACAGTTGACACTGAAGCTTTCTTT
TRBV5-4,15,.,.,TRBJ2-2,CASSLEIANTGELFF,TGTGCCAGCAGCTTGGAGATAGCGAACACCGGGGAGCTGTTTTTT
TRBV25-1,12,TRBD1,.,TRBJ1-2,CASSTGGNGYPF,TGTGCCAGCAGCACAGGGGGCAATGGCTACCCCTTC
TRBV4-2,17,TRBD1,once,TRBJ2-7,CASSQDVGQGASYEQYF,TGTGCCAGCAGCCAAGATGTGGGACAGGGGGCCAGCTACGAGCAGTACTTC
TRBV7-8,17,.,.,TRBJ2-3,CASSPHGGYSSTDTQYF,TGTGCCAGCAGCCCTCACGGGGGTTACTCTAGTACAGATACGCAGTATTTT
TRBV28,15,TRBD1,.,TRBJ2-7,CASSPGTGSSYEQYF,TGTGCCAGCAGCCCCGGGACAGGGAGCTCCTACGAGCAGTACTTC
TRBV27,11,.,.,TRBJ2-1,CASRDINEQFF,TGTGCCAGCAGGGACATCAATGAGCAGTTCTTC
TRBV5-1,18,TRBD2,.,TRBJ2-7,CASSLTAVGGASGYEQYF,TGCGCCAGCAGCTTGACAGCTGTCGGGGGGGCCTCGGGCTACGAGCAGTACTTC
TRBV30,16,.,.,TRBJ1-1,CAWGDMLTGMDTEAFF,TGTGCCTGGGGGGACATGTTAACAGGGATGGACACTGAAGCTTTCTTT
TRBV9,12,.,.,TRBJ2-7,CASSVTGDEQYF,TGTGCCAGCAGCGTAACAGGCGACGAGCAGTACTTC
TRBV29-1,16,.,.,TRBJ2-3,CSVARQDPNPTDTQYF,TGCAGCGTTGCCAGACAGGACCCGAATCCCACAGATACGCAGTATTTT